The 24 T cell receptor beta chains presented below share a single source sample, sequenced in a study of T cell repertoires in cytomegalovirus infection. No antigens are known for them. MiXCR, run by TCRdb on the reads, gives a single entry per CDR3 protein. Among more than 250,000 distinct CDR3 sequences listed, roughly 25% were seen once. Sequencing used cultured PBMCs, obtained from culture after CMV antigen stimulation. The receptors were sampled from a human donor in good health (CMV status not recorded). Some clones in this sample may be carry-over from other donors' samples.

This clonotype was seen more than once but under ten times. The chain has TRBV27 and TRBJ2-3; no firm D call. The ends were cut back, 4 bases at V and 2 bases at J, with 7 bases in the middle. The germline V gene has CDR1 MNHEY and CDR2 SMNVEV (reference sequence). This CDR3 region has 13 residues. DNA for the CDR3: TGTGCCAGCAGTTCTCCCCACACAGATACGCAGTATTTT. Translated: CASSSPHTDTQYF.

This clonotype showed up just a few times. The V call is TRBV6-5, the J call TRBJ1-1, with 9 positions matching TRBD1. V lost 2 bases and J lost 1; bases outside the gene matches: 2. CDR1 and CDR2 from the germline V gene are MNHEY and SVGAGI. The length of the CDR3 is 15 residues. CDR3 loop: CASSYGQGTNTEAFF. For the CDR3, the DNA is TGTGCCAGCAGTTACGGACAGGGGACGAACACTGAAGCTTTCTTT.

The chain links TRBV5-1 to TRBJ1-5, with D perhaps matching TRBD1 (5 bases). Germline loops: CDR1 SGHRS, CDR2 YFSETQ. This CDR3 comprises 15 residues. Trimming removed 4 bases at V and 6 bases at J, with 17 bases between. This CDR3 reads CASSPRGGSIQPQHF. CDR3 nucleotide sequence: TGCGCCAGCAGCCCCCGGGGGGGGAGTATTCAGCCCCAGCATTTT.

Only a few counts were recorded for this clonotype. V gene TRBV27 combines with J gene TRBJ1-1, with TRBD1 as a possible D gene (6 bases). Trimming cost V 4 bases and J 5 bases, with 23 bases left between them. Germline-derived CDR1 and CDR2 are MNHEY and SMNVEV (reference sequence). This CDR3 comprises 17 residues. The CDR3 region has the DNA TGTGCCAGCAGTTCCAGTCGTTTAGGGACAATTAAAACTGAAGCTTTCTTT. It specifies CASSSSRLGTIKTEAFF.

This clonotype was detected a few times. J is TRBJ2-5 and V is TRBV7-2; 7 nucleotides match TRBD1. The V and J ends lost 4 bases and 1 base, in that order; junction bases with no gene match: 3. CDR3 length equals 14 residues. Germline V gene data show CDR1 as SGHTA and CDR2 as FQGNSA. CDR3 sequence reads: CASSYRGTQETQYF. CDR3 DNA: TGTGCCAGCAGCTACAGGGGTACCCAAGAGACCCAGTACTTC.

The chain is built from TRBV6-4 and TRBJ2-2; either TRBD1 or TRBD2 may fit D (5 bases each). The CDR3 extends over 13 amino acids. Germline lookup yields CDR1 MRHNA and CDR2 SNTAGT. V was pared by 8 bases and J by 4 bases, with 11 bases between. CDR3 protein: CASARDATGELFF. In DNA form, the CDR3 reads TGTGCCAGCGCCCGGGACGCCACCGGGGAGCTGTTTTTT.

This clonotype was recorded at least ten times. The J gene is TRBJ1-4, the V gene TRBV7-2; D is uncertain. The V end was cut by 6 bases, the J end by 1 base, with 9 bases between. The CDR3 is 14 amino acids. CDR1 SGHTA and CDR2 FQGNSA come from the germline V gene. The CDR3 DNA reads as TGTGCCAGCAGGAAGGCGGAAACTAATGAAAAACTGTTTTTT. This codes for CASRKAETNEKLFF.

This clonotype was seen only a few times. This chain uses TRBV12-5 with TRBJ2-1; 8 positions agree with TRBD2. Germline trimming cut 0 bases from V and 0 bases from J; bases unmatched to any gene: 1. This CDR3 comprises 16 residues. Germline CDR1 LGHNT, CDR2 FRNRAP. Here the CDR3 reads CASGLVSGSSYNEQFF. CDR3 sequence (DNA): TGTGCTAGTGGTTTGGTAAGCGGGAGCTCCTACAATGAGCAGTTCTTC.

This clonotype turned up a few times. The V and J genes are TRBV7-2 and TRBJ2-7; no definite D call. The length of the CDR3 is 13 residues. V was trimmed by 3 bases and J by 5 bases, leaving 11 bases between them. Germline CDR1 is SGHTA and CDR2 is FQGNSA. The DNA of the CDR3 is TGTGCCAGCAGCTTGGGGTTTCCGAACGAGCAGTACGTC. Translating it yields CASSLGFPNEQYV.

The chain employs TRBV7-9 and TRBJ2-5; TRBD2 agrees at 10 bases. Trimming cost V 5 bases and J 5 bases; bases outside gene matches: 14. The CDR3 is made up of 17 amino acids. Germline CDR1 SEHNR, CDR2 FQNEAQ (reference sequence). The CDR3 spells CASSGGLAVLPVETQYF. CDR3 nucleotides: TGTGCCAGCAGCGGAGGACTAGCGGTTCTCCCGGTGGAGACCCAGTACTTC.

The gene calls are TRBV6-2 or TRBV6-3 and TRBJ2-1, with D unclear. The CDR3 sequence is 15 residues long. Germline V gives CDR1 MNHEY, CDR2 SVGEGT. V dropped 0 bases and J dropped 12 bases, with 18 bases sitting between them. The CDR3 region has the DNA TGTGCCAGCAGTTACTCGAGAGGATCCCTGTTTGTGCAGTTCTTC. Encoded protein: CASSYSRGSLFVQFF.

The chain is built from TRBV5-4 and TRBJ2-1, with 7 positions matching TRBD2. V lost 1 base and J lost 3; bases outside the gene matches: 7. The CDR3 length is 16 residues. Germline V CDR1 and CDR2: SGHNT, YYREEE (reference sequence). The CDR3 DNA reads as TGTGCCAGCAGCTTGTCGGTCCAGCGGGGCTACAATGAGCAGTTCTTC. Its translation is CASSLSVQRGYNEQFF.

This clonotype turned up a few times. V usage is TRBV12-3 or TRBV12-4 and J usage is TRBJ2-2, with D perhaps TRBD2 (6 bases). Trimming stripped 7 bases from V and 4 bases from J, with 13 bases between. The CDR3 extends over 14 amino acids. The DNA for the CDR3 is TGTGCCAGCATAGGTGGGGGAGGCACCGGGGAGCTGTTTTTT. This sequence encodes CASIGGGGTGELFF.

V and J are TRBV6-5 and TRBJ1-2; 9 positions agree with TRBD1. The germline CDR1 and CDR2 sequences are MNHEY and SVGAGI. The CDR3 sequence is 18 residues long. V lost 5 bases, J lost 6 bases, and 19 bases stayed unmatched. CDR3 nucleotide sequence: TGTGCCAGCAGTAGGCGGACAGGGGTAGGAATCGGCGGTCATGGCTACACCTTC. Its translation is CASSRRTGVGIGGHGYTF.

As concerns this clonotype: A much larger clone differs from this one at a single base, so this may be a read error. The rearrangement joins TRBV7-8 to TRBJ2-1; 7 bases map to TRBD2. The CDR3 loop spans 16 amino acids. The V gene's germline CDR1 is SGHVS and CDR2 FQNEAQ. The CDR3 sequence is CPSSSKAGIPYNEQFF. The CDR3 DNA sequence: TGTCCCAGCAGCTCCAAAGCGGGAATTCCCTACAATGAGCAGTTCTTC.

As DNA, the CDR3 is TGTGCCAGTAGTAAAGCGGGAGGGCCCGGGGAGCTGTTTTTT. Encoded protein: CASSKAGGPGELFF. This rearrangement joins TRBV19 to TRBJ2-2; TRBD2 matches 10 bases. Germline V gene data show CDR1 as LNHDA and CDR2 as SQIVND (reference sequence). J gave up 6 bases and V 4 bases, and 2 bases lay outside the gene matches. CDR3 length: 14 amino acids.

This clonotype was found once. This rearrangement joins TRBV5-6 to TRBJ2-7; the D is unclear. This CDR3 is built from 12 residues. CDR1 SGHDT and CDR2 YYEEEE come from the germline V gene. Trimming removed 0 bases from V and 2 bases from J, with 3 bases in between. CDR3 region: CASSLDTYEQYV. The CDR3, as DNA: TGTGCCAGCAGCTTGGACACCTACGAGCAGTACGTC.

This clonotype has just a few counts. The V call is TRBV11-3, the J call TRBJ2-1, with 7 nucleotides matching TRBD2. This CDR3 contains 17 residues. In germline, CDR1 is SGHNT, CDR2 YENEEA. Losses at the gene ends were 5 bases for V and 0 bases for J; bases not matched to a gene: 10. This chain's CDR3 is CASSHRRGGSSYNEQFF. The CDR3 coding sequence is TGTGCCAGCAGCCACCGGCGAGGCGGGAGCTCCTACAATGAGCAGTTCTTC.

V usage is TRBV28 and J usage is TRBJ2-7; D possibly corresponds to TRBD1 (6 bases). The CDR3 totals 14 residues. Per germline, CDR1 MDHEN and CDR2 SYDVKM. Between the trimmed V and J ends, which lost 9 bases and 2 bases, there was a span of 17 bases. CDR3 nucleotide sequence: TGTGCCAGTTTAGAAACAGGGCACACCTACGAGCAGTACTTC. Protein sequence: CASLETGHTYEQYF.

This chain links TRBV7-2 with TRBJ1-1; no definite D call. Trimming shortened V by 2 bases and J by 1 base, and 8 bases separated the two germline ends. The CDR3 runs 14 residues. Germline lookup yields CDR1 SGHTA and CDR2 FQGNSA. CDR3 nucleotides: TGTGCCAGCAGCTTACGGGAGACGAACACTGAAGCTTTCTTT. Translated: CASSLRETNTEAFF.

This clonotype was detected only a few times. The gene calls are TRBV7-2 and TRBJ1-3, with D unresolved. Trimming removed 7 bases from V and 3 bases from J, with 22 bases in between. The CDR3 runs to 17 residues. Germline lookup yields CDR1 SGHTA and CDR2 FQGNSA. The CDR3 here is CASTPTVQVRSGNTIYF. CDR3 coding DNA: TGTGCCAGCACCCCCACGGTGCAGGTTCGGAGTGGAAACACCATATATTTT.

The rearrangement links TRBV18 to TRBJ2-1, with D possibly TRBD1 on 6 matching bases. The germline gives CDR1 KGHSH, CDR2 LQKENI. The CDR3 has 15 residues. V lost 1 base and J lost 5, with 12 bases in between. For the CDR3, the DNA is TGTGCCAGCTCACCACAGCCAGGGGCTAACAATGAGCAGTTCTTC. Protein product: CASSPQPGANNEQFF.

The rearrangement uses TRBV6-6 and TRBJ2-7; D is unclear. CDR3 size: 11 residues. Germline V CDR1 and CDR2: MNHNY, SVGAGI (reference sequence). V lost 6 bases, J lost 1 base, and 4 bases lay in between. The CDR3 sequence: CASSGSYEQYF. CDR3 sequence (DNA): TGTGCCAGCAGCGGTTCCTACGAGCAGTACTTC.

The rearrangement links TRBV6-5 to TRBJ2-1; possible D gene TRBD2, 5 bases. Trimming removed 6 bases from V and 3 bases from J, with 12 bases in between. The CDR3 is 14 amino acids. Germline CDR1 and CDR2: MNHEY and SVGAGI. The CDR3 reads CASRDLQGYNEQFF. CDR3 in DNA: TGTGCCAGCAGGGACTTACAAGGCTACAATGAGCAGTTCTTC.